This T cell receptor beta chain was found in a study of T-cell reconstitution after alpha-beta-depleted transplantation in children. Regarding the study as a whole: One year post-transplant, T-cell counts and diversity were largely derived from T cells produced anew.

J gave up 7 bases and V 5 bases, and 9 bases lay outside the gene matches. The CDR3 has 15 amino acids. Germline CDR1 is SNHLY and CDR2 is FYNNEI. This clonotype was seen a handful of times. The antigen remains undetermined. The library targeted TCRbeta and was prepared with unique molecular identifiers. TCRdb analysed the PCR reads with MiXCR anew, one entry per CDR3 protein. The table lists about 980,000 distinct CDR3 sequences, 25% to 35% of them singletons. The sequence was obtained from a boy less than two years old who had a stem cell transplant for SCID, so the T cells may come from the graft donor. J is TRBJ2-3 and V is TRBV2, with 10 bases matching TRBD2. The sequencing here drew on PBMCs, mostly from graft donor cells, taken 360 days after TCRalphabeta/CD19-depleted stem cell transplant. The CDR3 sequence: CASSKPGTSVHTQYF. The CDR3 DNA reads TGTGCCAGCAGTAAACCCGGGACTAGCGTCCATACGCAGTATTTT.